The clone carrying this TCR beta chain was detected a few times. Antigen: not known. These data are taken from a study of T cell repertoires in cytomegalovirus infection. TCRdb passed the reads through MiXCR, listing each CDR3 protein once. The sample has approximately 310,000 distinct CDR3 sequences, around 25% seen once. The CDR3 is 12 amino acids. Deletions cut 1 base from V and 7 bases from J, with 5 bases between. CDR1 SEHNR and CDR2 FQNEAQ come from the germline V gene (reference sequence). This chain connects TRBV7-9 to TRBJ1-3, with D hard to call. The sequences come from cultured PBMCs, collected from culture after CMV antigen stimulation. The TCR sequence derives from a human donor in good health (CMV status not recorded). Some clones in this sample may be carry-over from other donors' samples. CDR3 bases: TGTGCCAGCAGCTTAGATGGTAACACCATATATTTT. Its translation: CASSLDGNTIYF.